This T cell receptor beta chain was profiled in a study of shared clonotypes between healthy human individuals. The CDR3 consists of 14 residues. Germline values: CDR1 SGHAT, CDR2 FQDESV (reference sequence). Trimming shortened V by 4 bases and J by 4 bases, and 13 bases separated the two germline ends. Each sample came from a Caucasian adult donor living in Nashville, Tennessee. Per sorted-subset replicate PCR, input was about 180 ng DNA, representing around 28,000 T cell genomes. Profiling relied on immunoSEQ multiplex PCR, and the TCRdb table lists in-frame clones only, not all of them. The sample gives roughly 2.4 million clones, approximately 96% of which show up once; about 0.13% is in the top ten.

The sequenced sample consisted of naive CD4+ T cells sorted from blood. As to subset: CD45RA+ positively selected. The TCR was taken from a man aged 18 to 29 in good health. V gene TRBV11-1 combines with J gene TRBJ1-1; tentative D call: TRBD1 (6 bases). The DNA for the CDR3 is TGTGCCAGCAGCTCCGAACAGGGAGGCACTGAAGCTTTCTTT. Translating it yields CASSSEQGGTEAFF.